This T cell receptor beta chain was documented in a study of T-cell reconstitution after alpha-beta-depleted transplantation in children (dated by TCRdb to 2015 to 2016). In the study overall: Using TCR repertoire profiling, the study followed T-cell immune reconstitution in a quantitative way in children after TCRalphabeta/CD19-depleted allogeneic hematopoietic cell transplantation.

Preparation of the library involved PCR. The sequencing machine was an Illumina HiSeq 2500. To normalize quantification of the TCRbeta repertoire, the TCR libraries were built with molecular barcoding that relied on unique molecular identifiers. TCRdb reprocessed the public reads (quality trimming at Q25 with fastp, clone calling with MiXCR) and kept in-frame beta chains. Entries are consolidated by CDR3 protein sequence, retaining the most common genes and DNA. This sample holds fewer than 400,000 distinct CDR3 sequences; about 20% were observed only once. The ten biggest clones cover 3.5% to 4% of the sample. The cysteine opens and the phenylalanine closes a CDR3 of 12 amino acids. Kept here is only the CDR3 DNA, which spans 36 bases and is read in frame from base 1. V and J are truncated by 4 bases and 6 bases respectively, leaving an intervening sequence of 10 bases. CDR1 SQVTM and CDR2 ANQGSEA were looked up in the germline V gene.

The sample holds many counts of this clonotype. No antigen is known for it. Base qualities are not at hand, and no much larger clone is one base apart. The chain links TRBV29-1 with TRBJ2-1; the D gene cannot be named for sure. The source was PBMCs from the stem cell graft donor, collected from the stem cell graft. The origin of this receptor is a human donor who donated a stem cell graft to a child with acute myeloid leukemia. The CDR3 is CSVAARSNEQFF. Read as DNA, the sequence is TGCAGCGTTGCTGCGCGGAGCAATGAGCAGTTCTTC.